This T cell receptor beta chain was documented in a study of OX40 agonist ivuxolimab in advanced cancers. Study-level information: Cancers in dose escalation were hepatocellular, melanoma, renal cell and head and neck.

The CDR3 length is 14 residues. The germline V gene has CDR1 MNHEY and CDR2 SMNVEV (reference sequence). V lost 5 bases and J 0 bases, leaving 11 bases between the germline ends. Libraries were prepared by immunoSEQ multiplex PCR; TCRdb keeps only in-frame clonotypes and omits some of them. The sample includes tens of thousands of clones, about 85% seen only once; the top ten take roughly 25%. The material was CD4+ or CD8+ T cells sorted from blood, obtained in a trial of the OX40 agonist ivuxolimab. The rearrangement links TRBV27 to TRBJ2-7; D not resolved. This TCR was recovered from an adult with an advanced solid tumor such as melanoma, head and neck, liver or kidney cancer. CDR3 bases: TGTGCCAGCAGTACCCGAATTAGCTCCTACGAGCAGTACTTC. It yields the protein CASSTRISSYEQYF.